This T cell receptor (beta chain) emerged from a study of T cell changes during pregnancy in multiple sclerosis. Sequencing was performed with immunoSEQ multiplex PCR; in TCRdb, only in-frame clones are kept and a portion is missing. The data contain 40,000 to 60,000 clones, nearly 95% of them singletons. The CDR3 loop spans 14 amino acids. J gave up 5 bases and V 2 bases, and 4 bases lay outside the gene matches. Germline V gene data show CDR1 as SGHDT and CDR2 as YYEEEE. This chain joins TRBV5-6 and TRBJ2-5, with 9 bases lining up with TRBD1. This sequence was found in a female donor with multiple sclerosis, enrolled in a pregnancy study. This material consisted of CD4+ T cells from peripheral blood mononuclear cells, taken in the first trimester of pregnancy. CDR3 protein: CASSLGDREETQYF. The CDR3, as DNA: TGTGCCAGCAGCTTAGGGGACAGGGAGGAGACCCAGTACTTC.